The 8 T cell receptor beta chains below all came from one sample that was sequenced in a study of OX40 agonist ivuxolimab in advanced cancers. Only in-frame clones appear in the TCRdb table, and some are missing; sequencing was by immunoSEQ multiplex PCR. The sample yields under 70,000 clones, 80% to 85% seen once. This material consisted of CD4+ or CD8+ T cells sorted from blood, taken in a trial of the OX40 agonist ivuxolimab. The source of these receptors is an adult with an advanced solid tumor such as melanoma, head and neck, liver or kidney cancer.

The CDR3 loop is CASSPGQFNYGYTF. The CDR3 DNA reads TGTGCCAGCAGCCCAGGACAGTTTAACTATGGCTACACCTTC. This rearrangement joins TRBV11-1 to TRBJ1-2; D may be TRBD1 (6 bases). The CDR3 has 14 amino acids. The ends were cut back, 5 bases at V and 1 base at J, with 11 bases in the middle. Germline V lookup: CDR1 SGHAT, CDR2 FQDESV (reference sequence).

The chain uses TRBV5-4 and TRBJ1-6, with 7 positions matching TRBD1. The germline CDR1 and CDR2 sequences are SGHNT and YYREEE (reference sequence). This CDR3 comprises 15 residues. The V segment lost 2 bases and the J segment 8 bases; nucleotides outside the gene matches: 7. The CDR3 region is CASSFETGKDSPLHF. In nucleotides, the CDR3 is TGTGCCAGCAGCTTTGAGACAGGGAAGGATTCACCCCTCCACTTT. Full variable domain (missing parts from reference TRBV5-4 and TRBJ1-6): ETGVTQSPTHLIKTRGQQVTLRCSSQSGHNTVSWYQQALGQGPQFIFQYYREEENGRGNFPPRFSGLQFPNYSSELNVNALELDDSALYLCASSFETGKDSPLHFGNGTRLTVT.

The chain carries TRBV29-1 and TRBJ2-2; 7 bases map to TRBD1. Germline V gene data show CDR1 as SQVTM and CDR2 as ANQGSEA. The CDR3 sequence is 13 residues long. J gave up 4 bases and V 4 bases, and 3 bases lay outside the gene matches. The CDR3 nucleotides are TGCAGCGTTGCCGGGACAGTCACCGGGGAGCTGTTTTTT. This gives the protein CSVAGTVTGELFF.

The J gene is TRBJ2-7, the V gene TRBV14, with D unclear. The ends were cut back, 1 base at V and 6 bases at J, with 10 bases in the middle. Germline V gene lookup returns CDR1 SGHDN and CDR2 FVKESK. The CDR3 is made up of 13 amino acids. As DNA, the CDR3 is TGTGCCAGCAGCCAAGTGGAGTTAGGCGAGCAGTACTTC. This translates into CASSQVELGEQYF.

The chain couples TRBV6-5 to TRBJ1-1; D is ambiguous. CDR3 length: 13 residues. Germline V gene sequence: CDR1 MNHEY, CDR2 SVGAGI. V lost 4 bases and J lost 1, with 7 bases in between. The CDR3 nucleotides are TGTGCCAGCAGTTCTCCAGAGAACACTGAAGCTTTCTTT. This codes for CASSSPENTEAFF.

This rearrangement joins TRBV5-1 to TRBJ2-7; D is perhaps TRBD2 (6 bases). The CDR3 consists of 15 residues. Germline V lookup: CDR1 SGHRS, CDR2 YFSETQ. V lost 4 bases to trimming and J lost 6 bases, with 20 bases between them. The CDR3 nucleotides are TGCGCCAGCAGCATAGGAGAGATACTAGCCGGCGAGCAGTACTTC. Translating gives CASSIGEILAGEQYF.

This clone was observed a single time. V is TRBV2 and J is TRBJ2-1; D call uncertain. Trimming left V 4 bases short and J 0 bases short, with 10 bases between. The CDR3 loop spans 15 amino acids. Germline CDR1 and CDR2: SNHLY and FYNNEI. The CDR3 spells CASSVGFSSYNEQFF. The CDR3, as DNA: TGTGCCAGCAGTGTGGGGTTTAGCTCCTACAATGAGCAGTTCTTC.

V usage is TRBV6-5 and J usage is TRBJ2-1; 8 positions agree with TRBD2. V trimming: 7 bases; J trimming: 3 bases; junction bases outside the gene matches: 8. CDR1 and CDR2 from the germline V gene are MNHEY and SVGAGI. There are 15 residues in the CDR3. DNA of the CDR3: TGTGCCAGCACTCCACCGGGGGGGCACTACAATGAGCAGTTCTTC. Translated, it gives CASTPPGGHYNEQFF.